This T cell receptor (beta chain) was identified during a study of blood T cells in healthy people across ages. This clonotype was seen a few times. A second 7 to 11 cycle PCR used barcoded and J-beta primers. Tags on each cDNA molecule came from a template-switch adaptor with 12 random nucleotides. Each CDR3 protein is one row after TCRdb ran MiXCR on the 5' RACE reads. The sample records roughly 550,000 distinct CDR3 sequences, 24% being singletons. Germline V gene lookup returns CDR1 MGHRA and CDR2 YSYEKL. This CDR3 region has 14 residues. With V trimmed by 1 base and J by 5 bases, 3 bases remained unmatched. The sample was also reused in another study, on T cells of mothers and their children.

The sequence was collected from a boy aged 10-17 years in good health. What was sequenced was blood. The genes are TRBV4-1 and TRBJ2-5; 8 nucleotides line up with TRBD1. CDR3 loop: CASSQVAGGETQYF. The CDR3, as DNA: TGCGCCAGCAGCCAAGTAGCAGGGGGCGAGACCCAGTACTTC.